This entry features one T cell receptor beta chain sequence. What it recognizes is unknown. The sample comes from a study of cytomegalovirus exposure and HLA in healthy donors. The PCR had 60 Vbeta and 13 Jbeta primers. Sequencing was performed with immunoSEQ multiplex PCR; in TCRdb, only in-frame clones are kept and a portion is missing. The repertoire holds approximately 140,000 clones, with 75% to 85% as singletons. Broader study findings: Cytomegalovirus association was assigned to approximately 180 TCR beta chains. There were a few CMV-associated chains whose specificity for CMV antigens was confirmed in vitro.

This TCR came from a man over 45 in good health and CMV-seropositive. Sample: PBMCs.

The CDR3 nucleotides read TGTGCCAGCAGACTGACAGGAGGCCATTCACCCCTCCACTTT. Protein product: CASRLTGGHSPLHF. The chain joins TRBV28 to TRBJ1-6, with TRBD1 as a possible D gene (6 bases). Looked up from germline, CDR1 is MDHEN and CDR2 is SYDVKM. V shed 6 bases and J shed 8 bases, with 14 bases lying between them. The CDR3 totals 14 residues.